This entry features one TCR beta chain sequence. Clones were sequenced by immunoSEQ multiplex PCR, and TCRdb holds only the in-frame ones, with some missing. The table has some 19,000 clones, 83% seen once. This sample was taken from a study of OX40 agonist ivuxolimab in advanced cancers. The sample was CD4+ or CD8+ T cells sorted from blood, taken in a trial of the OX40 agonist ivuxolimab. The clonotype comes from an adult with an advanced solid tumor such as melanoma, head and neck, liver or kidney cancer.

The CDR3 spells CASSYDSSMNTEAFF. In DNA, the CDR3 is TGTGCCAGCAGTTACGACAGCTCGATGAACACTGAAGCTTTCTTT. The chain couples TRBV6-6 to TRBJ1-1; D might be TRBD1 (5 bases). The germline V gene encodes CDR1 MNHNY and CDR2 SVGAGI (reference sequence). The CDR3 is 15 residues long. V was pared by 2 bases and J by 0 bases, with 10 bases between.